This entry describes one TCR beta chain. Repertoires were generated with immunoSEQ multiplex PCR, while TCRdb's copy carries only in-frame clones and drops some. This sample has nearly 300,000 clones; 76% occur once, and the top ten carry about 5.7%. This record belongs to a study of cytotoxic CD8 clonotypes in ibrutinib-treated CLL. Overall study context: Among the patients, about a dozen presented as relapsed/refractory and about 14 as treatment-naive; around 17 showed unmutated IGHV.

The CDR3 is made up of 16 amino acids. Germline loops: CDR1 MDHEN, CDR2 SYDVKM. Trimming took off 3 bases at V and 5 bases at J, with 17 bases between the two ends. This sequence joins TRBV28 and TRBJ2-4; the D gene could be TRBD1 or TRBD2 (5 bases each). This TCR came from a human donor with chronic lymphocytic leukemia. This specimen consisted of PBMCs, obtained at disease progression, from a patient treated with ibrutinib. The DNA for the CDR3 is TGTGCCAGCAGTTTCAGGACCCTAATGGGGGAAAACATTCAGTACTTC. This gives the protein CASSFRTLMGENIQYF.